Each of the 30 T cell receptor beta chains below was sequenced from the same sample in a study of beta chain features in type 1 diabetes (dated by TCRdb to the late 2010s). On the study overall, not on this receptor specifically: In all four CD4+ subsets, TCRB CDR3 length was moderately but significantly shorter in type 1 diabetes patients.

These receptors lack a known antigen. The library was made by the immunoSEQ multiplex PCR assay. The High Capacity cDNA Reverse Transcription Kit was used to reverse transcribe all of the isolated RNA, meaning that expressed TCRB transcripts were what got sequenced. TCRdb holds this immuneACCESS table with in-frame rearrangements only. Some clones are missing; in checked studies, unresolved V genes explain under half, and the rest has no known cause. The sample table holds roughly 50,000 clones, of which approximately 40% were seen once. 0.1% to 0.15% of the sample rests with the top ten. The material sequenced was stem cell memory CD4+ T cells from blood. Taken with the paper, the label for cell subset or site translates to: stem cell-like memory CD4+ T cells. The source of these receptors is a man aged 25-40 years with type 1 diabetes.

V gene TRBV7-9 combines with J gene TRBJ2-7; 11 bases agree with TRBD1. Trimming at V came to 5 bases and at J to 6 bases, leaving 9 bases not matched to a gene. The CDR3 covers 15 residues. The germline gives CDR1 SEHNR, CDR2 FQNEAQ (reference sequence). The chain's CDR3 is CASSTGTGGLGEQYF. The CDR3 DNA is TGTGCCAGCAGCACTGGGACAGGGGGATTGGGCGAGCAGTACTTC. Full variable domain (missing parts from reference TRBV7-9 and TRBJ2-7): DTGVSQNPRHKITKRGQNVTFRCDPISEHNRLYWYRQTLGQGPEFLTYFQNEAQLEKSRLLSDRFSAERPKGSFSTLEIQRTEQGDSAMYLCASSTGTGGLGEQYFGPGTRLTVT.

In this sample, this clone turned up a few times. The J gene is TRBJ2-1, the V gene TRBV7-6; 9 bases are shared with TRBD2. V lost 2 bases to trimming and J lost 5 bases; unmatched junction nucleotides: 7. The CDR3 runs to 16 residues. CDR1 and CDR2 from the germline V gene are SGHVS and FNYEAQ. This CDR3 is CASSLYPSGIDNEQFF. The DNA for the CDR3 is TGTGCCAGCAGCTTATACCCTAGCGGGATCGACAATGAGCAGTTCTTC.

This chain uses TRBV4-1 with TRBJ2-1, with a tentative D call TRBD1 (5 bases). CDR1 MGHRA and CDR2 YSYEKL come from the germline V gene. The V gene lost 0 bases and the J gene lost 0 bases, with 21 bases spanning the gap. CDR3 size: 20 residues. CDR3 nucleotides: TGCGCCAGCAGCCAAGATCGGTGGGGCCATCGACCTCGCTCCTACAATGAGCAGTTCTTC. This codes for CASSQDRWGHRPRSYNEQFF.

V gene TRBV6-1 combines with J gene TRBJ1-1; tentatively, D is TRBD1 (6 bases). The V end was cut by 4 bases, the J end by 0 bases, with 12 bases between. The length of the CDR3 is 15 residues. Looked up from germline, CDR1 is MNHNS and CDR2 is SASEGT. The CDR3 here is CASSVRGAMNTEAFF. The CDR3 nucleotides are TGTGCCAGCAGTGTCAGGGGAGCCATGAACACTGAAGCTTTCTTT.

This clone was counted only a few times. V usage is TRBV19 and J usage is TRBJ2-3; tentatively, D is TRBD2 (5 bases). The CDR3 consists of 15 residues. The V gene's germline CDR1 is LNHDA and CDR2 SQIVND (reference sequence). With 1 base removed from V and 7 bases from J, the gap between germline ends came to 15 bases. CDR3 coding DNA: TGTGCCAGTAGTATAGTAAGGACCTACGGGAATACGCAGTATTTT. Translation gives CASSIVRTYGNTQYF. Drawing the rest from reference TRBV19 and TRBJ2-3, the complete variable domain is DGGITQSPKYLFRKEGQNVTLSCEQNLNHDAMYWYRQDPGQGLRLIYYSQIVNDFQKGDIAEGYSVSREKKESFPLTVTSAQKNPTAFYLCASSIVRTYGNTQYFGPGTRLTVL.

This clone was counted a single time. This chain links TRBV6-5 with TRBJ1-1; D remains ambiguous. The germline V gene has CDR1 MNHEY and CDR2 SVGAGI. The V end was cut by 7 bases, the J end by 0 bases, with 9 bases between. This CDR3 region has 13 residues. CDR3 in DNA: TGTGCCAGCACCTCCCGGGTGAACACTGAAGCTTTCTTT. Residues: CASTSRVNTEAFF.

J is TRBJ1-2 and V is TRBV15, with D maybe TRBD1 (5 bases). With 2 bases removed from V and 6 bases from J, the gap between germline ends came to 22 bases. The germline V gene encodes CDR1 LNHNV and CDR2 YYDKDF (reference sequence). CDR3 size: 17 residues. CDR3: CATSRLSDRGARDGYTF. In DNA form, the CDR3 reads TGTGCCACCAGCAGACTATCAGACCGCGGGGCCCGGGATGGCTACACCTTC.

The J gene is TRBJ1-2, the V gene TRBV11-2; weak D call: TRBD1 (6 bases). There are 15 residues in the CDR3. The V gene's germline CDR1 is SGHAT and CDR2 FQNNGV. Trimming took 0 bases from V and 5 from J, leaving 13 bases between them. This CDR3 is CASSLERQGWYGYTF. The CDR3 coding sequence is TGTGCCAGCAGCTTAGAGAGGCAGGGGTGGTATGGCTACACCTTC.

CDR3 amino acids: CASSGQGMNTEAFF. For the CDR3, the DNA is TGCGCCAGCAGTGGACAGGGGATGAACACTGAAGCTTTCTTT. The V gene is TRBV10-1, the J gene TRBJ1-1, with TRBD1 identical over 8 bases. The CDR3 spans 14 residues. V lost 4 bases, J lost 0 bases, and 1 base stayed unmatched. Germline lookup yields CDR1 WNHNN and CDR2 SYGVQD (reference sequence).

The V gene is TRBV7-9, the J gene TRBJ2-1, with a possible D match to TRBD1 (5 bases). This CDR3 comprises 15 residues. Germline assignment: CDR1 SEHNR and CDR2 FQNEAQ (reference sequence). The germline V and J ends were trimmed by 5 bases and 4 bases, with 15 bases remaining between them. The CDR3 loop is CASSRVDGAYNEQFF. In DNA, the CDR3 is TGTGCCAGCAGCCGCGTCGATGGGGCGTACAATGAGCAGTTCTTC.

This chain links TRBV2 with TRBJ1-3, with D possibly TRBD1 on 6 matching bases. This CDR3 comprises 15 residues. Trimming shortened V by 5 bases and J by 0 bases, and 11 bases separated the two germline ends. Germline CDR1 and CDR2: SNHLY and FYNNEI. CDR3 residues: CASSRQAGSGNTIYF. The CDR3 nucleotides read TGTGCCAGCAGTAGACAGGCTGGCTCTGGAAACACCATATATTTT.

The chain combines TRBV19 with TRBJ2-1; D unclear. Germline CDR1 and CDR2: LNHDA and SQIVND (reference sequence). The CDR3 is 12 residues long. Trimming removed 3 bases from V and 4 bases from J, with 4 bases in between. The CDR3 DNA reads TGTGCCAGTAGTATCCCATACAATGAGCAGTTCTTC. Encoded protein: CASSIPYNEQFF.

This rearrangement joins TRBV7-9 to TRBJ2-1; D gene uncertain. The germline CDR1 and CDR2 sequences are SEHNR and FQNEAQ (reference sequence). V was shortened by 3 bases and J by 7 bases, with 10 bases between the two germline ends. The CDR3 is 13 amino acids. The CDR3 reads CASSFWAGNEQFF. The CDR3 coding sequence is TGTGCCAGCAGCTTTTGGGCTGGGAATGAGCAGTTCTTC.

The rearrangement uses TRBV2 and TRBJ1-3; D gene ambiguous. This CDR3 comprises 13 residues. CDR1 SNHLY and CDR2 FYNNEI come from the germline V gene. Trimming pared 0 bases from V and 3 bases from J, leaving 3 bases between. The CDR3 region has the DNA TGTGCCAGCAGTGAAGCGCGTGGAAACACCATATATTTT. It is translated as CASSEARGNTIYF. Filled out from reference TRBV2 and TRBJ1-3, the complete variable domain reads EPEVTQTPSHQVTQMGQEVILRCVPISNHLYFYWYRQILGQKVEFLVSFYNNEISEKSEIFDDQFSVERPDGSNFTLKIRSTKLEDSAMYFCASSEARGNTIYFGEGSWLTVV.

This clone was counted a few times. This chain's CDR3 is CASSEGGELAVYNEQFF. The CDR3 region has the DNA TGTGCCAGCAGTGAAGGTGGGGAGTTGGCTGTCTACAATGAGCAGTTCTTC. V is TRBV25-1 and J is TRBJ2-1; tentative D call: TRBD2 (5 bases). This CDR3 contains 17 residues. Trimming removed 2 bases from V and 3 bases from J, with 17 bases in between. Germline V gene data show CDR1 as MGHDK and CDR2 as SYGVNS.

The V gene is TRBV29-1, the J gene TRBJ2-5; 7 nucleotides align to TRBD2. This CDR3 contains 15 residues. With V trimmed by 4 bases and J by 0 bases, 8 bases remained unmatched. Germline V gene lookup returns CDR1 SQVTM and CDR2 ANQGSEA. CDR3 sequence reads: CSVVGGREDQETQYF. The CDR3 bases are TGCAGCGTTGTGGGGGGACGGGAGGACCAAGAGACCCAGTACTTC.

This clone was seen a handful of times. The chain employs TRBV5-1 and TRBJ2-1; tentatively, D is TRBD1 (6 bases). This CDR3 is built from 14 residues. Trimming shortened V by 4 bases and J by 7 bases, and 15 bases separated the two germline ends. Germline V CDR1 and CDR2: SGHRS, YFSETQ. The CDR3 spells CASSVGLQGNEQFF. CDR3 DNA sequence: TGCGCCAGCAGCGTGGGGTTACAGGGAAATGAGCAGTTCTTC. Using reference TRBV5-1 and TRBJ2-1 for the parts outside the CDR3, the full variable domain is KAGVTQTPRYLIKTRGQQVTLSCSPISGHRSVSWYQQTPGQGLQFLFEYFSETQRNKGNFPGRFSGRQFSNSRSEMNVSTLELGDSALYLCASSVGLQGNEQFFGPGTRLTVL.

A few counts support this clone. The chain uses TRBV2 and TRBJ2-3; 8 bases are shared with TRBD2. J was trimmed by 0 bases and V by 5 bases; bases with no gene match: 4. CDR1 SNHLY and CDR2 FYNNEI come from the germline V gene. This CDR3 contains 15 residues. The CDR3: CASSTSGTSTDTQYF. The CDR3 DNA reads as TGTGCCAGCAGTACTAGCGGAACTAGCACAGATACGCAGTATTTT. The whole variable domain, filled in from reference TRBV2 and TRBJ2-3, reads EPEVTQTPSHQVTQMGQEVILRCVPISNHLYFYWYRQILGQKVEFLVSFYNNEISEKSEIFDDQFSVERPDGSNFTLKIRSTKLEDSAMYFCASSTSGTSTDTQYFGPGTRLTVL.

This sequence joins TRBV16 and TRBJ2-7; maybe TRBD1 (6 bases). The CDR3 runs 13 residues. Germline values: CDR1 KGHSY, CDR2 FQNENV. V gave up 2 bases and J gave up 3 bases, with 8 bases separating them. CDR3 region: CASSQGQNYEQYF. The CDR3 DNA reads TGTGCCAGCAGCCAAGGACAGAACTACGAGCAGTACTTC.

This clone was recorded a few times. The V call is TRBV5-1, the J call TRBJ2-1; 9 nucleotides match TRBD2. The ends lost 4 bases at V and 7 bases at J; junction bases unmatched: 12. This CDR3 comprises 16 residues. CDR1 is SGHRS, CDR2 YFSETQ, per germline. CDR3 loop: CASSPGGSGSWNEQFF. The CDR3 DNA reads TGCGCCAGCAGCCCCGGGGGTAGCGGGAGTTGGAATGAGCAGTTCTTC.

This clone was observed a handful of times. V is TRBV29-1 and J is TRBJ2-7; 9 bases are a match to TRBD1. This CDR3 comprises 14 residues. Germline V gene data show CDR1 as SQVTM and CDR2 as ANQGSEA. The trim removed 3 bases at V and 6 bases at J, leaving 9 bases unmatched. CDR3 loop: CSVDPGQGSREQYF. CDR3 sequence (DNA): TGCAGCGTTGATCCGGGACAGGGATCTCGCGAGCAGTACTTC.

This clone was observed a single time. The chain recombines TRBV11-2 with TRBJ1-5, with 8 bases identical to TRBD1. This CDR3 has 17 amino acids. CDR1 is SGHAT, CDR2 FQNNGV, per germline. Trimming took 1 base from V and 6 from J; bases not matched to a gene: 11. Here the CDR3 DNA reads TGTGCCAGCAGCTTAGTTTCGGGCAGGGGGCTGAGTCAGCCCCAGCATTTT. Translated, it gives CASSLVSGRGLSQPQHF.

The CDR3 spells CASSTFSGQVTGELFF. The CDR3 DNA sequence: TGTGCCAGCTCAACCTTCTCCGGACAGGTCACCGGGGAGCTGTTTTTT. The chain carries TRBV18 and TRBJ2-2; 7 bases are a match to TRBD1. Germline-derived CDR1 and CDR2 are KGHSH and LQKENI. With V trimmed by 5 bases and J by 4 bases, 10 bases remained unmatched. The CDR3 consists of 16 residues.

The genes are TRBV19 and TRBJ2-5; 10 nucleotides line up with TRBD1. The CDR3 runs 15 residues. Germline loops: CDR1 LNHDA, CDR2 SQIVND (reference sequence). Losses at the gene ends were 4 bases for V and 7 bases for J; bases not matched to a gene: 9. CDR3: CASSTPDRGQVTQYF. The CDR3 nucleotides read TGTGCCAGTAGTACTCCAGACAGGGGGCAGGTGACCCAGTACTTC.

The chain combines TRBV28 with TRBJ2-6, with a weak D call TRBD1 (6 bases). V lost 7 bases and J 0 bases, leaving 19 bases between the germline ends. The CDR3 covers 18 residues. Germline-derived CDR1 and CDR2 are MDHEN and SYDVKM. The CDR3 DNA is TGTGCCAGCACCCACATGGGACACCTGATCTCTGGGGCCAACGTCCTGACTTTC. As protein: CASTHMGHLISGANVLTF.

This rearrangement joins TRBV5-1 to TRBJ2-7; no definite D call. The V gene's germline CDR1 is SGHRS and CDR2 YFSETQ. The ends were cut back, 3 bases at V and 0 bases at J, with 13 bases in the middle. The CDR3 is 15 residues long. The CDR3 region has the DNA TGCGCCAGCAGCTACCTAGACCCGAGCTCCTACGAGCAGTACTTC. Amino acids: CASSYLDPSSYEQYF. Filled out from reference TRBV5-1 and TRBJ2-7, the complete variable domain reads KAGVTQTPRYLIKTRGQQVTLSCSPISGHRSVSWYQQTPGQGLQFLFEYFSETQRNKGNFPGRFSGRQFSNSRSEMNVSTLELGDSALYLCASSYLDPSSYEQYFGPGTRLTVT.

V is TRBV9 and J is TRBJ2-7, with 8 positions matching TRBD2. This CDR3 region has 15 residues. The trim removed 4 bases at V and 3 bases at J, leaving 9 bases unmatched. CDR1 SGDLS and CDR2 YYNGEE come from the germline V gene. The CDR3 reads CASSTGAGGIYEQYF. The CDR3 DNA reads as TGTGCCAGCAGCACAGGTGCGGGAGGAATCTACGAGCAGTACTTC.

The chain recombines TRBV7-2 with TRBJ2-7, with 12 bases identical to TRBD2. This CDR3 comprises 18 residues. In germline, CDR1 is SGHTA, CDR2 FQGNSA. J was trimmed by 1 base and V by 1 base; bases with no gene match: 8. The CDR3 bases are TGTGCCAGCAGCTTAGGGACTAGCGGGGCCGAGGTTTCCTACGAGCAGTACTTC. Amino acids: CASSLGTSGAEVSYEQYF.

The CDR3 DNA reads as TGTGCCATCGTACTAGCGGGAGGTTCTTTCGAGCAGTACTTC. It translates to CAIVLAGGSFEQYF. This chain connects TRBV2 to TRBJ2-7; 12 bases map to TRBD2. CDR3 length: 14 amino acids. Germline V lookup: CDR1 SNHLY, CDR2 FYNNEI. Germline trimming cut 10 bases from V and 6 bases from J; bases unmatched to any gene: 10.

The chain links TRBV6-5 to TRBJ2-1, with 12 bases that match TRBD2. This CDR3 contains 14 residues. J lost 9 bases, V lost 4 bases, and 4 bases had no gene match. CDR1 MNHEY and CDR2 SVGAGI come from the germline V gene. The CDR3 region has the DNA TGTGCCAGCAGTTCCCCGACTAGCGGGGGTGAGCAGTTCTTC. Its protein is CASSSPTSGGEQFF.